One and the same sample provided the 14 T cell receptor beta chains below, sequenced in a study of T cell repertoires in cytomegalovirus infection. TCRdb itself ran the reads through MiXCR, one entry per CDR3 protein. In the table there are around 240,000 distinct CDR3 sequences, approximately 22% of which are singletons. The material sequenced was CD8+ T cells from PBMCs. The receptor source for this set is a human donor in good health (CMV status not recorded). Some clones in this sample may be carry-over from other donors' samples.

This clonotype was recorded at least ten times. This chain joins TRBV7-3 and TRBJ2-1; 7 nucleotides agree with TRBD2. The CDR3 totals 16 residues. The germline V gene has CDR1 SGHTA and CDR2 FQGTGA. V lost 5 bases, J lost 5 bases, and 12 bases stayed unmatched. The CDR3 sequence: CASSRTPSGLNNEQFF. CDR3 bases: TGTGCCAGCAGCCGAACCCCTAGCGGCCTTAACAATGAGCAGTTCTTC. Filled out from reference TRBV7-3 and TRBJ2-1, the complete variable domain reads GAGVSQTPSNKVTEKGKYVELRCDPISGHTALYWYRQSLGQGPEFLIYFQGTGAADDSGLPNDRFFAVRPEGSVSTLKIQRTERGDSAVYLCASSRTPSGLNNEQFFGPGTRLTVL.

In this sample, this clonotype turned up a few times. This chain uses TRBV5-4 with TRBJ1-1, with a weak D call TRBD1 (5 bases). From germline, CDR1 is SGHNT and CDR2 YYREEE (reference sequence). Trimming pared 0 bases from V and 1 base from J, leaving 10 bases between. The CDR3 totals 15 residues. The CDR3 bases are TGTGCCAGCAGCTTGGAGATTGGGGGGAACACTGAAGCTTTCTTT. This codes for CASSLEIGGNTEAFF. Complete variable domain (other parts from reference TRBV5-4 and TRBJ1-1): ETGVTQSPTHLIKTRGQQVTLRCSSQSGHNTVSWYQQALGQGPQFIFQYYREEENGRGNFPPRFSGLQFPNYSSELNVNALELDDSALYLCASSLEIGGNTEAFFGQGTRLTVV.

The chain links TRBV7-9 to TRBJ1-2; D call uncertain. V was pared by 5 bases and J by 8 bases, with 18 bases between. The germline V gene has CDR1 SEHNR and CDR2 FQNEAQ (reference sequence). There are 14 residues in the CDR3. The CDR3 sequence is CASSDGLLSYGYTF. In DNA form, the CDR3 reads TGTGCCAGCAGCGACGGACTTTTATCGTACGGCTACACCTTC.

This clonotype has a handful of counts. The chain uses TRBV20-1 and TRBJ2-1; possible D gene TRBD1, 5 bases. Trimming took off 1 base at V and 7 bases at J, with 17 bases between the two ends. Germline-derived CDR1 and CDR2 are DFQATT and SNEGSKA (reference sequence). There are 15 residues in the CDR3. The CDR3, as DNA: TGCAGTGCTAGAGGGGTACTGGGGCAGGGAAATGAGCAGTTCTTC. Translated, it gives CSARGVLGQGNEQFF.

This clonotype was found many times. In DNA form, the CDR3 reads TGCGCCACCCCCGGACATACAGGGGGCTTGGGCAATCAGCCCCAGCATTTT. Its protein is CATPGHTGGLGNQPQHF. The V gene is TRBV23-1, the J gene TRBJ1-5; 9 nucleotides agree with TRBD1. TRBV23-1 qualifies as an ORF whose function is uncertain. The V segment lost 10 bases and the J segment 2 bases; nucleotides outside the gene matches: 15. This CDR3 contains 17 residues.

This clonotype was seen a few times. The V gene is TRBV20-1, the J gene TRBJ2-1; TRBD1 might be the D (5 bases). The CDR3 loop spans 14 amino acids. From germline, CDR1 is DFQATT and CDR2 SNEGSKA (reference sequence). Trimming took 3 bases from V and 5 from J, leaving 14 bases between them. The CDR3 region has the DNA TGCAGTGCTAGGGGGCTCCTAGGGGACAATGAGCAGTTCTTC. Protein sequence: CSARGLLGDNEQFF.

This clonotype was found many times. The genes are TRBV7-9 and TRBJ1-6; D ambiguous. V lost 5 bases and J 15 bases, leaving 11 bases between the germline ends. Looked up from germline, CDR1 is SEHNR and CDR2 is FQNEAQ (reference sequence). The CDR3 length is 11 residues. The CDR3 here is CASSQDLLLHF. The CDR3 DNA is TGTGCCAGCAGCCAGGACCTACTCCTCCACTTT. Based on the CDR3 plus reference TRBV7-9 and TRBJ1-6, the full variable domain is DTGVSQNPRHKITKRGQNVTFRCDPISEHNRLYWYRQTLGQGPEFLTYFQNEAQLEKSRLLSDRFSAERPKGSFSTLEIQRTEQGDSAMYLCASSQDLLLHFGNGTRLTVT.

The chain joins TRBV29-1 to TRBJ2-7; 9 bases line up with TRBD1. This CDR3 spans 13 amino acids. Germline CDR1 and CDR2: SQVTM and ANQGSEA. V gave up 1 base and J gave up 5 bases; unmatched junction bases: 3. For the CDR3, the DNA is TGCAGCGTTGAAGCAACAGGGGGCAACGAGCAGTACTTC. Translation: CSVEATGGNEQYF.

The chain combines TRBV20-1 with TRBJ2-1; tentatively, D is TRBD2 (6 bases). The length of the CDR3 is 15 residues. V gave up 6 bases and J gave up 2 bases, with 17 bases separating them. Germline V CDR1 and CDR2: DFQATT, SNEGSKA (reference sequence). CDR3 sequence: CSAGGNRNPYNEQFF. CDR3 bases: TGCAGTGCCGGGGGAAACAGGAATCCCTACAATGAGCAGTTCTTC.

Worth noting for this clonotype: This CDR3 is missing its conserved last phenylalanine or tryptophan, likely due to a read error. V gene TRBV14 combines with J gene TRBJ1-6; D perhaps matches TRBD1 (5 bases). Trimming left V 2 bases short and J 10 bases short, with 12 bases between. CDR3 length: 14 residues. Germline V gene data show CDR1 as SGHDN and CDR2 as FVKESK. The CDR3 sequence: CASSQSGYGSPLHL. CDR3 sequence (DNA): TGTGCCAGCAGCCAATCAGGGTACGGATCACCCCTCCACCTT.

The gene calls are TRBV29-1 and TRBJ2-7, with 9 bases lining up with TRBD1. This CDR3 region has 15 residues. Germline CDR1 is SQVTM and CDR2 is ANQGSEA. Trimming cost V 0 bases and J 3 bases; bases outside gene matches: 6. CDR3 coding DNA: TGCAGCGTTGAAGACTGGGGACAGGGAAACTACGAGCAGTACTTC. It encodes CSVEDWGQGNYEQYF.

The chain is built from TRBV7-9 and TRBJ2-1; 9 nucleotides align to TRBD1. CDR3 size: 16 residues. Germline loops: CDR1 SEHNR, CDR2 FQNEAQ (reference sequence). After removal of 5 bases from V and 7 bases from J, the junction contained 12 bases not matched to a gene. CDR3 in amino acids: CASSPSGTGLWNEQFF. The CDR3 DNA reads TGTGCCAGCAGCCCTTCCGGGACAGGGTTATGGAATGAGCAGTTCTTC.

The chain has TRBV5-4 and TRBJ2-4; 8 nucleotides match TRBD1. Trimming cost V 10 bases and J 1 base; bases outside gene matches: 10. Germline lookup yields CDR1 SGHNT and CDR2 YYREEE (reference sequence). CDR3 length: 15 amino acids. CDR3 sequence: CAGRSTGEAKNIQYF. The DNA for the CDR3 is TGTGCCGGAAGATCGACAGGGGAGGCCAAAAACATTCAGTACTTC. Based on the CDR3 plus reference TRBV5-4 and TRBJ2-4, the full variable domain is ETGVTQSPTHLIKTRGQQVTLRCSSQSGHNTVSWYQQALGQGPQFIFQYYREEENGRGNFPPRFSGLQFPNYSSELNVNALELDDSALYLCAGRSTGEAKNIQYFGAGTRLSVL.

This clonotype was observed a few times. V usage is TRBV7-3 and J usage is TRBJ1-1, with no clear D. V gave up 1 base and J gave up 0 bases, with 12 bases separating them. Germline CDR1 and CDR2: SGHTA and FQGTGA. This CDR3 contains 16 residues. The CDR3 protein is CASSLNGGSLNTEAFF. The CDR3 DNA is TGTGCCAGCAGCTTAAACGGTGGCAGCTTGAACACTGAAGCTTTCTTT.